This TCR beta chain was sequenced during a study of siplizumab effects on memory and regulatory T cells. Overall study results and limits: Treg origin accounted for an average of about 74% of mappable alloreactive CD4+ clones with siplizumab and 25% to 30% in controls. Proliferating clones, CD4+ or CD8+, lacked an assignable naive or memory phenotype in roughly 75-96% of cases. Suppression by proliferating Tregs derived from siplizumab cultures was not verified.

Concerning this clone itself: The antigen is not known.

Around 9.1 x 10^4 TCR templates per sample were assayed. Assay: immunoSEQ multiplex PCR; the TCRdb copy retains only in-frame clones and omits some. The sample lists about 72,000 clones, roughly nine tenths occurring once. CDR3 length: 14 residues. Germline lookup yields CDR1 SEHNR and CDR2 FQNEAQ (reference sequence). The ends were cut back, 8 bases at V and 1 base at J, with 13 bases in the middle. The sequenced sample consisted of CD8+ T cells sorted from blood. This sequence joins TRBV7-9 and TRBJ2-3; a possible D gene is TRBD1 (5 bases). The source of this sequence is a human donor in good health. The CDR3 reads CASALIRGTDTQYF. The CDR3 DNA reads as TGTGCCAGCGCTCTCATCAGGGGCACAGATACGCAGTATTTT. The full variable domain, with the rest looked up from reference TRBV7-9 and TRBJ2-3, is DTGVSQNPRHKITKRGQNVTFRCDPISEHNRLYWYRQTLGQGPEFLTYFQNEAQLEKSRLLSDRFSAERPKGSFSTLEIQRTEQGDSAMYLCASALIRGTDTQYFGPGTRLTVL.